The rows below give T cell receptor gamma chains drawn from one sample of a study of intestinal T cells in coeliac disease. TCRdb re-called clones from the multiplex PCR reads using CATT. The table shows 2,000 or so gamma-chain clones, with 50% occurring only once. The specimen sequenced was a duodenal biopsy. The receptors were sampled from a human donor with celiac disease. Each CDR3 is given with its conserved first and last residue. Some rows have no size entry. The others give once, few or many, or a class for an expanded clone.

NA TRGJP2 TRGV8 CATVGLSGGDTPVVNWIKTF TGTGCCACCGTGGGACTATCGGGGGGGGATACCCCCGTAGTGAATTGGATCAAGACGTTT
NA TRGJP1 TRGV10 CAAAIHTTGWFKIF TGTGCTGCGGCCATCCATACCACTGGTTGGTTCAAGATATTT
NA TRGJ1/TRGJ2 TRGV9 CALRGGGSPNYYKKLF TGTGCCTTGAGGGGGGGGGGGTCACCGAATTATTATAAGAAACTCTTT
large TRGJP2 TRGV9 CACHGGSDWIKTF TGTGCTTGTCACGGTGGTAGTGATTGGATCAAGACGTTT
NA TRGJ1/TRGJ2 TRGV10 CAAWVIPRVVIIYKKLF TGTGCTGCGTGGGTTATCCCCCGGGTAGTAATTATTTATAAGAAACTCTTT
few TRGJ1/TRGJ2 TRGV2 CATWDGRLKGKKLF TGTGCCACCTGGGACGGTCGACTCAAAGGGAAGAAACTCTTT
NA TRGJP1 TRGV2 CATWDGPRTTGWFKIF TGTGCCACCTGGGACGGGCCCCGTACCACTGGTTGGTTCAAGATATTT
NA TRGJ1/TRGJ2 TRGV3 CATWDQNYYKKLF TGTGCCACCTGGGACCAGAATTATTATAAGAAACTCTTT
once TRGJ1/TRGJ2 TRGV5P CATWGQQIYYKKLF TGTGCCACCTGGGGACAGCAGATTTATTATAAGAAACTCTTT
NA TRGJP2 TRGV8 CATWDISAGDWIKTF TGTGCCACCTGGGATATAAGCGCCGGTGATTGGATCAAGACGTTT
NA TRGJP1 TRGV2 CATWTATTGWFKIF TGTGCCACCTGGACGGCTACCACTGGTTGGTTCAAGATATTT
NA TRGJP1 TRGV8 CATWERGGVSTTGWFKIF TGTGCCACCTGGGAGCGAGGGGGGGTGAGTACCACTGGTTGGTTCAAGATATTT
few TRGJP2 TRGV8 CATWDRPVNSSDWIKTF TGTGCCACCTGGGATAGGCCCGTCAATAGTAGTGATTGGATCAAGACGTTT